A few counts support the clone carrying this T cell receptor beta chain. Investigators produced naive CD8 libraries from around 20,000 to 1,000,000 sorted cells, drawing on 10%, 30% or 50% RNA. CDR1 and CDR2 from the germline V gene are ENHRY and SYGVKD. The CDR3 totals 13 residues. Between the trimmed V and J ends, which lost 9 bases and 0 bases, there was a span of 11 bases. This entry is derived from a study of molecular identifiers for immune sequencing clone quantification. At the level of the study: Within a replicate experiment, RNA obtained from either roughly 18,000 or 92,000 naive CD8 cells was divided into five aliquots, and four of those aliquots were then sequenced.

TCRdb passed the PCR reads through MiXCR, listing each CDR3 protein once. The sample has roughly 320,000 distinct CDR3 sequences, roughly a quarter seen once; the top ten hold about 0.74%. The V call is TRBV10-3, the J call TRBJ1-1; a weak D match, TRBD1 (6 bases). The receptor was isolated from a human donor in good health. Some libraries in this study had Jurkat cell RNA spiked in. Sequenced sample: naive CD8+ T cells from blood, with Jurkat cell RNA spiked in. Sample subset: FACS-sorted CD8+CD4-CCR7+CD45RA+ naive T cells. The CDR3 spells CAIRDTLNTEAFF. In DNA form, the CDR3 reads TGTGCCATAAGGGACACATTGAACACTGAAGCTTTCTTT.